This record covers a single TCR beta chain. A few counts support this clonotype. Which antigen it targets is not known. Base qualities are not recorded, but no much larger clone differs from it by a single base. These data belong to a study of CD8 T cells in ankylosing spondylitis (dated by TCRdb to 2017 to 2019). At the level of the whole study: T cell receptor beta repertoires were profiled in healthy donors and ankylosing spondylitis patients so that disease-linked TCR variants could be found. Samples of peripheral blood were taken, and for ankylosing spondylitis patients, synovial fluid was collected as well. The full study cohort comprised 20 to 30 ankylosing spondylitis patients and 110 or so healthy donors.

Study-level results and caveats: A CD8+ phenotype was shown by the disease-linked clones, which were found at relatively low frequencies in peripheral blood. A TCR beta motif of several highly homologous amino acid variants appeared characteristic of blood from ankylosing spondylitis patients. The disease-linked clones were reported as significantly enriched in matched synovial fluid samples from ankylosing spondylitis patients. Some motif variants were previously reported in synovial fluid and blood of reactive arthritis patients, suggesting common disease-initiation mechanisms.

Sequencer: Illumina HiSeq 2500. Quantitative 5'-RACE with molecular barcodes was the method used to prepare the TCR beta libraries. The study's processing was this. A new computational method based on a probabilistic model of VDJ rearrangement was used to identify disease-linked TCR variants. TCRdb ran its own pipeline on the public reads, namely fastp trimming at Q25 and MiXCR clone calling, and kept in-frame beta chains. Rows are combined by CDR3 protein, so each entry shows the most common genes and DNA. Clone size and V and J calls follow TCRdb, not the original study. Present in this sample are just over 350,000 distinct CDR3 sequences, roughly 20% of which were seen just once. The ten biggest clones cover about an eighth of the sample. Based on the germline V gene, the CDR1 and CDR2 sequences are SQVTM and ANQGSEA. Trimming leaves V shorter by 6 bases and J shorter by 2 bases, with the junction holding 4 bases beyond the gene matches. Including cysteine and phenylalanine, the CDR3 has 13 amino acids. The entry retains the CDR3 DNA only, 39 bases that are in frame from base 1.

Sequencing was done on a sample of blood, either unsorted or a sorted T cell fraction (not recorded which). In this chain, TRBV29-1 is recombined with TRBJ2-3; 8 nucleotides in the junction match TRBD1. This receptor was identified in a male donor with ankylosing spondylitis or in good health (not recorded which). The CDR3 protein: CSVGQGLTDTQYF. The nucleotide sequence is TGCAGCGTCGGACAGGGCCTCACAGATACGCAGTATTTT.